This T cell receptor beta chain was sequenced in a study of vaccination and CD4 T cells after COVID-19. Study context: Control wells got either CEFX epitopes, HIV-1 Nef peptides, or no peptide at all.

Once obtained from cultured CD4+ T cells, the DNA was sequenced using the Oncomine TCR Beta short-read assay. TCRdb fed the PCR reads into MiXCR, producing one record per CDR3 protein. The sample includes 9,000 to 15,000 distinct CDR3 sequences, around half of them seen just once. A remark on this clonotype: As yet, its antigen is unknown.

Specified treatment: roughly ten-day PBMC culture with coronavirus spike peptide pools or control peptides (ViraFEST assay). Germline loops: CDR1 SGHNT, CDR2 YENEEA. V dropped 1 base and J dropped 1 base, with 7 bases sitting between them. This CDR3 is 14 amino acids long. The sequenced sample was CD4+ T cells from blood, cultured in vitro. The TCR was taken from a human donor who had recovered from COVID-19. The chain is built from TRBV11-3 and TRBJ1-1; the D is unclear. The CDR3 DNA reads as TGTGCCAGCAGCTTAGGATTGGGGAACACTGAAGCTTTCTTT. Protein product: CASSLGLGNTEAFF.